This T cell receptor (beta chain) was sequenced during a study of blood T cell repertoires in COVID-19. As for the study in general: Nucleic acid was either cDNA or gDNA, and it came from T cells, B-cell-depleted T cells, or PBMCs.

Original methodology: The assay estimated nucleated cells by amplifying reference gene primers. The repertoire was sequenced with immunoSEQ multiplex PCR; TCRdb's copy has only in-frame clones and lacks some. V and J calls and clone size are copied from that table; D and trimming were computed from the DNA. In the table there are roughly 100,000 clones, more than 75% of which are singletons. CDR1 and CDR2 (germline): SGHKS, YYEKEE (reference sequence). V dropped 2 bases and J dropped 2; count of bases not matched to a gene: 4. CDR3 length equals 15 residues. The chain recombines TRBV5-5 with TRBJ2-7; TRBD2 agrees at 10 bases. The TCR originated in a man in his sixties or seventies with acute or convalescent COVID-19. The sample consisted of peripheral blood. CDR3 region: CASSLAGGAPYEQYF. The CDR3 region has the DNA TGTGCCAGCAGCTTAGCGGGAGGGGCCCCCTACGAGCAGTACTTC.